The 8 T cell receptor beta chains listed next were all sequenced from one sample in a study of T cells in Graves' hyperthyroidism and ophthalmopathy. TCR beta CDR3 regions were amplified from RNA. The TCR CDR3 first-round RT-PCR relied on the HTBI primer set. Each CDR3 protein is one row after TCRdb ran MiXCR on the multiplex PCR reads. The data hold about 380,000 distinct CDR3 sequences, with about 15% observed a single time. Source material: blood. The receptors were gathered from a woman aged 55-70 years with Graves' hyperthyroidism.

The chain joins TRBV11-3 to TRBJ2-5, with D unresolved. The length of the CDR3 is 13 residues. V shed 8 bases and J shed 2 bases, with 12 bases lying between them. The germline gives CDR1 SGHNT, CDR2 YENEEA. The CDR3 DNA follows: TGTGCCAGCTCACCCCCGGAGCAAGAGACCCAGTACTTC. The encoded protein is CASSPPEQETQYF.

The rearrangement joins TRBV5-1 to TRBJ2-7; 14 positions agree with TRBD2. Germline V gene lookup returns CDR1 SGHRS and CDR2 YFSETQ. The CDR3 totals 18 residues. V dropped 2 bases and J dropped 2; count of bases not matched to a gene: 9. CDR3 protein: CASSFIGTSGSETYEQYF. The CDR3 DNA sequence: TGCGCCAGCAGCTTTATAGGGACTAGCGGGAGTGAGACCTACGAGCAGTACTTC.

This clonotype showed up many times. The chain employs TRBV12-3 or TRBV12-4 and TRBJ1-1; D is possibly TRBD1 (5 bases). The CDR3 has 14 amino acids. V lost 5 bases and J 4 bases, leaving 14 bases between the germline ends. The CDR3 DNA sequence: TGTGCCAGCAGTCTCCAGGGTCGGATCACTGAAGCTTTCTTT. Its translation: CASSLQGRITEAFF.

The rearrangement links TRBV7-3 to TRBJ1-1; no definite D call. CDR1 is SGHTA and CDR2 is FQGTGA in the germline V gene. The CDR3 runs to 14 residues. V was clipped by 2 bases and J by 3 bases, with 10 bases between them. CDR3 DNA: TGTGCCAGCAGCTTATCGCCCAAGGACACTGAAGCTTTCTTT. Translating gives CASSLSPKDTEAFF.

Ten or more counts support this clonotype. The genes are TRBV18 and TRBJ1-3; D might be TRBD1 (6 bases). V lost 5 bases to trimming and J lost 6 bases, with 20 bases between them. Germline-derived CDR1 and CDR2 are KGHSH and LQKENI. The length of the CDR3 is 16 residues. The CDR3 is CASSVRDTGYANTIYF. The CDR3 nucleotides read TGTGCCAGCTCAGTCCGGGACACTGGCTATGCAAACACCATATATTTT.

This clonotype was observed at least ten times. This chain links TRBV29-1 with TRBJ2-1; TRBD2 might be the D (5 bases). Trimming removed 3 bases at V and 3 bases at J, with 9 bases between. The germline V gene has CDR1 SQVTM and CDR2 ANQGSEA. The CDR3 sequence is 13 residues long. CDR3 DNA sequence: TGCAGCGTTGATAGACTAAGCTACAATGAGCAGTTCTTC. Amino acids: CSVDRLSYNEQFF.

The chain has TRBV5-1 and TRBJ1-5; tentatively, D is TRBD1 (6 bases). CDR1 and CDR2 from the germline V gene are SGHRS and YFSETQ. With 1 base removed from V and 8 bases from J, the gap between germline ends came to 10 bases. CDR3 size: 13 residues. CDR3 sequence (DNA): TGCGCCAGCAGCTTGACAGGGCAAGAGCCCCAGCATTTT. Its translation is CASSLTGQEPQHF. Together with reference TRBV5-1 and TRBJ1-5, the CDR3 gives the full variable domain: KAGVTQTPRYLIKTRGQQVTLSCSPISGHRSVSWYQQTPGQGLQFLFEYFSETQRNKGNFPGRFSGRQFSNSRSEMNVSTLELGDSALYLCASSLTGQEPQHFGDGTRLSIL.

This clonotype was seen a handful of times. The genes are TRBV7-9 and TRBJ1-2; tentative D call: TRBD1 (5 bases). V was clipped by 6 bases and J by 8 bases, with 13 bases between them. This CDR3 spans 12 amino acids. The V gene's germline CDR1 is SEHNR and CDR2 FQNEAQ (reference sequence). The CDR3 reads CASSLNRLGYTF. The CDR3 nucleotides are TGTGCCAGCAGTTTAAACAGGTTGGGCTACACCTTC. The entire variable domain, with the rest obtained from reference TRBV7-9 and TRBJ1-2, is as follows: DTGVSQNPRHKITKRGQNVTFRCDPISEHNRLYWYRQTLGQGPEFLTYFQNEAQLEKSRLLSDRFSAERPKGSFSTLEIQRTEQGDSAMYLCASSLNRLGYTFGSGTRLTVV.